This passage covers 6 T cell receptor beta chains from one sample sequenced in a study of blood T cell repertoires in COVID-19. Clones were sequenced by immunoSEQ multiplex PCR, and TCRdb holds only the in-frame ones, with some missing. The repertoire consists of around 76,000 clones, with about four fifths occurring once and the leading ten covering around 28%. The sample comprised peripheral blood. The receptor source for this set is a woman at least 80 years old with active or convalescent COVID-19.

CDR3 sequence reads: CASSSGPTYEQYF. In DNA form, the CDR3 reads TGTGCCAGTAGTTCAGGCCCCACCTACGAGCAGTACTTC. V is TRBV19 and J is TRBJ2-7; D not certain. Looked up from germline, CDR1 is LNHDA and CDR2 is SQIVND (reference sequence). The V end was cut by 5 bases, the J end by 2 bases, with 10 bases between. This CDR3 spans 13 amino acids.

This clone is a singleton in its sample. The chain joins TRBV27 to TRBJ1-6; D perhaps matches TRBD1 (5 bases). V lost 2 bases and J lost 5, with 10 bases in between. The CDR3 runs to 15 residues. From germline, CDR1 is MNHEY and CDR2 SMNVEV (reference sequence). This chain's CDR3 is CASSLAGMDNSPLHF. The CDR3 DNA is TGTGCCAGCAGTTTAGCAGGGATGGATAATTCACCCCTCCACTTT.

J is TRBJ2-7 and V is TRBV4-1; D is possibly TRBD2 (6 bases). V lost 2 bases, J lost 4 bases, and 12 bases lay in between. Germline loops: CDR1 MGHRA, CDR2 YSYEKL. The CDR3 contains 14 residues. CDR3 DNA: TGCGCCAGCAGCCAATTTGGAGGGTCGTACGAGCAGTACTTC. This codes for CASSQFGGSYEQYF.

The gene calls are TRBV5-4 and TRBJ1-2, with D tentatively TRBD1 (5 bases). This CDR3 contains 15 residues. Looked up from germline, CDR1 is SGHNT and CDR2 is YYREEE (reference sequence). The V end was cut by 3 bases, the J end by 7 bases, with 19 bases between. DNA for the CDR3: TGTGCCAGCAGCTCCATCGACAGCAGGAACCTTGGCTACACCTTC. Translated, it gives CASSSIDSRNLGYTF.

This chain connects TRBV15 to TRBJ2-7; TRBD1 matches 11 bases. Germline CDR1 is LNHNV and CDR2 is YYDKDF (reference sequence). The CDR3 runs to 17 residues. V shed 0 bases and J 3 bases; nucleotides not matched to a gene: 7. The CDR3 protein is CATSRDRGQGDFYEQYF. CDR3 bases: TGTGCCACCAGCAGAGATAGGGGACAGGGGGATTTCTACGAGCAGTACTTC.

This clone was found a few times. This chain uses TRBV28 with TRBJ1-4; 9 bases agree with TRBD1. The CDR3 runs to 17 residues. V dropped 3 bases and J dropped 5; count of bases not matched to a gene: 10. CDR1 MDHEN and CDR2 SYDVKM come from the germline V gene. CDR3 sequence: CASSLGDRVSLNEKLFF. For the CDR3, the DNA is TGTGCCAGCAGTTTGGGGGACAGGGTCTCTCTGAATGAAAAACTGTTTTTT.